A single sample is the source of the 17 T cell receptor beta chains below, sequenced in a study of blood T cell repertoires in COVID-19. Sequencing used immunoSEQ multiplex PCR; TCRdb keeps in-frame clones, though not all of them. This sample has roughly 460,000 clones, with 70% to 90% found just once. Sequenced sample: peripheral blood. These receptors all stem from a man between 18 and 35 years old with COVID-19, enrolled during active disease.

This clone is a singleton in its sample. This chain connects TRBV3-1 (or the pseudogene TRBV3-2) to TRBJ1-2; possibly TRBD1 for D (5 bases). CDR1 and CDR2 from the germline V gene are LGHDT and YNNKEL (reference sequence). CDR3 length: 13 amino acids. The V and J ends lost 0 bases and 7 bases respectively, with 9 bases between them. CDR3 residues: CASSQDGGFGYTF. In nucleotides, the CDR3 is TGTGCCAGCAGCCAAGACGGGGGGTTTGGCTACACCTTC.

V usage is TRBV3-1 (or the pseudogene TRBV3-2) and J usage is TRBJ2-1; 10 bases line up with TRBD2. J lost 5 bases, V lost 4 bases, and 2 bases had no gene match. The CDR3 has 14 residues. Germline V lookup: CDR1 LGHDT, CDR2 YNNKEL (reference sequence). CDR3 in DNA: TGTGCCAGCAGCCGTAGCGGGAGGCACAATGAGCAGTTCTTC. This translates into CASSRSGRHNEQFF.

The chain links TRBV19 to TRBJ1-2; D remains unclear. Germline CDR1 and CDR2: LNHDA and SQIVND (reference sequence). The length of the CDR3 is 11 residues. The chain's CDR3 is CASEQRYGYTF. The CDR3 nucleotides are TGTGCTAGTGAGCAGCGCTATGGCTACACCTTC.

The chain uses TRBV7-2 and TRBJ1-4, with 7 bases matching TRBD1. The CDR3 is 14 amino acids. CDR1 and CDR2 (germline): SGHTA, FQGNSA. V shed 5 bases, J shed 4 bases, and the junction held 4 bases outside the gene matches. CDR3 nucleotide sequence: TGTGCCAGCAGCCCGGGACAGCGTAATGAAAAACTGTTTTTT. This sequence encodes CASSPGQRNEKLFF.

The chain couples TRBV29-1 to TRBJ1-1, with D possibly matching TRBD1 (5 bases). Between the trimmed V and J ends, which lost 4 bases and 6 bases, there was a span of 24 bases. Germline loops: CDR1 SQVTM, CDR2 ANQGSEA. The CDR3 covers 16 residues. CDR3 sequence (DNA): TGCAGCGTTGTCCTACTCGGGCGGGCGGGGGTCCCTGAAGCTTTCTTT. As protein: CSVVLLGRAGVPEAFF.

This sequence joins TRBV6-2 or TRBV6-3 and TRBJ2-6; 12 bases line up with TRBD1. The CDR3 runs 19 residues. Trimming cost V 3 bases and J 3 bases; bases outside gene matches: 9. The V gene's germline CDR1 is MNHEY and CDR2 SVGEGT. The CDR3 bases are TGTGCCAGCAGTTATCTATCGGGACAGGGGGCGCATGGGGCCAACGTCCTGACTTTC. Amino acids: CASSYLSGQGAHGANVLTF.

The CDR3 here is CASTGGNSPLHF. The CDR3, as DNA: TGTGCCAGCACAGGGGGCAATTCACCCCTCCACTTT. The chain employs TRBV6-6 and TRBJ1-6; TRBD1 matches at 8 bases. With 7 bases clipped from V and 7 bases from J, the junction kept 0 bases outside the gene matches. Germline CDR1 reads MNHNY; CDR2 reads SVGAGI (reference sequence). CDR3 length: 12 residues.

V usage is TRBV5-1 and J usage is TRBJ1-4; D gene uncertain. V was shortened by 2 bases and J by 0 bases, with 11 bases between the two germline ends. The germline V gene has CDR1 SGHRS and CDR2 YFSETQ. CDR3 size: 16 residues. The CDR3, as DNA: TGCGCCAGCAGCTTAGCGGCCCCGGCAACTAATGAAAAACTGTTTTTT. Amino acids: CASSLAAPATNEKLFF.

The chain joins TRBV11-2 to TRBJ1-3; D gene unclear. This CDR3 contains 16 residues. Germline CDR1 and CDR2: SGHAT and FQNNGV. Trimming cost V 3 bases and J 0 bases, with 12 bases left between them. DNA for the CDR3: TGTGCCAGCAGCTTGATTAGCTCAAACTCTGGAAACACCATATATTTT. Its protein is CASSLISSNSGNTIYF. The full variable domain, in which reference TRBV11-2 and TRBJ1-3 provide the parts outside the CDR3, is EAGVAQSPRYKIIEKRQSVAFWCNPISGHATLYWYQQILGQGPKLLIQFQNNGVVDDSQLPKDRFSAERLKGVDSTLKIQPAKLEDSAVYLCASSLISSNSGNTIYFGEGSWLTVV.

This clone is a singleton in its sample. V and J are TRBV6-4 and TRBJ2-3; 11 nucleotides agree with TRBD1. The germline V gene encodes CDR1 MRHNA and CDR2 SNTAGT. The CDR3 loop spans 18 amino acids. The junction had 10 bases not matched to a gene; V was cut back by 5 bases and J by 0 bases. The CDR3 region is CASSTSYGTGGSTDTQYF. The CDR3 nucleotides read TGTGCCAGCAGTACGTCCTACGGGACAGGGGGAAGCACAGATACGCAGTATTTT.

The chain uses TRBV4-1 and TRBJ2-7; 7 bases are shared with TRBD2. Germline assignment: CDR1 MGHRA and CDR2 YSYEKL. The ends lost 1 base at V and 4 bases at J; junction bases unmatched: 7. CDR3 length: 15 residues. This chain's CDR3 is CASSQGKAGSYEQYF. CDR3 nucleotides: TGCGCCAGCAGCCAAGGAAAAGCGGGGAGTTACGAGCAGTACTTC.

The CDR3, as DNA: TGTGCCAGCAGCCAAGATCGTAGCGGGGGGGAAACCGGGGAGCTGTTTTTT. Encoded protein: CASSQDRSGGETGELFF. V is TRBV4-2 and J is TRBJ2-2; 11 bases line up with TRBD2. CDR1 is LGHNA, CDR2 YNFKEQ, per germline. This CDR3 region has 17 residues. V was clipped by 0 bases and J by 5 bases; unmatched bases: 5.

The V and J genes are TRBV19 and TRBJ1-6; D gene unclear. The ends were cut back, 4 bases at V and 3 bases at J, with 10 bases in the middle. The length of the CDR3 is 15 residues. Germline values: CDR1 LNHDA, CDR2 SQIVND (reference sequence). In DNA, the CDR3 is TGTGCCAGTAGTACGGCCGGGGTCTATAATTCACCCCTCCACTTT. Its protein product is CASSTAGVYNSPLHF.

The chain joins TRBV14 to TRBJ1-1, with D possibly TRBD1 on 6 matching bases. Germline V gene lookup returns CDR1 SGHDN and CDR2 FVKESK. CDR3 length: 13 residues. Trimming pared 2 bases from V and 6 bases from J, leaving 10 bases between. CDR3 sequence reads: CASSQMGASEAFF. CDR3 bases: TGTGCCAGCAGCCAAATGGGGGCGTCTGAAGCTTTCTTT.

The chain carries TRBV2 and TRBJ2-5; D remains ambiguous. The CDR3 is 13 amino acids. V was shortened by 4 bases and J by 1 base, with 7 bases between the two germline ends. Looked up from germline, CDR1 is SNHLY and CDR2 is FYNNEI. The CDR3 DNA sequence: TGTGCCAGCAGTGGGTCCAGCCAAGAGACCCAGTACTTC. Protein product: CASSGSSQETQYF.

The CDR3 here is CASTRTGANVLTF. DNA of the CDR3: TGTGCCAGTACTAGGACTGGGGCCAACGTCCTGACTTTC. The genes are TRBV7-9 and TRBJ2-6, with a tentative D call TRBD2 (5 bases). Per the germline V gene, CDR1 is SEHNR and CDR2 is FQNEAQ (reference sequence). The V and J ends lost 9 bases and 2 bases respectively, with 8 bases between them. The CDR3 totals 13 residues. Variable domain in full (rest from reference TRBV7-9 and TRBJ2-6): DTGVSQNPRHKITKRGQNVTFRCDPISEHNRLYWYRQTLGQGPEFLTYFQNEAQLEKSRLLSDRFSAERPKGSFSTLEIQRTEQGDSAMYLCASTRTGANVLTFGAGSRLTVL.

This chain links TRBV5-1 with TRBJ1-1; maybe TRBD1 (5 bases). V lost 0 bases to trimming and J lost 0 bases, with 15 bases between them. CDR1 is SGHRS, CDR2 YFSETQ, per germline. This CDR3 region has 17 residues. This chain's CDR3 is CASSLEPGSIMNTEAFF. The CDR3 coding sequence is TGCGCCAGCAGCTTGGAGCCAGGGTCGATTATGAACACTGAAGCTTTCTTT.